This TCR beta chain emerged from a study of metastatic and nonmetastatic thyroid tumors. Study information: A comparison of repertoires was made across blood and tumor or nodule tissue from malignant and benign thyroid patients. Broader study findings: Significantly higher TCR beta diversity was reportedly seen in malignant thyroid tumors than benign nodules, in blood and tumor.

Each patient went into thyroid surgery without having received any treatment. Germline assignment: CDR1 MNHEY and CDR2 SVGEGT. There are 15 residues in the CDR3. The authors' processing: To classify distant metastasis in papillary thyroid cancer, a model was built from CDR3 differences across clinicopathological groups. With MiXCR, TCRdb called clones anew from the PCR reads. TCRdb, not the original authors, processed these V and J calls. This sample has 100,000 or so clones, with 14% to 15% found just once. This clone was counted ten times or more. Its matching antigen is unknown. At one boundary the junction diverges from the germline segment, which might be a read error.

The chain uses TRBV6-2 or TRBV6-3 and TRBJ1-6; the D gene is possibly TRBD1 (6 bases). Sequenced sample: blood. This sequence originates from a female donor with papillary thyroid cancer or a benign thyroid nodule (not recorded which). Some clones in this sample may be carry-over from other donors' samples. The DNA for the CDR3 is TGTGCCAGCAGCTACTATACAGGGTCGAATTCACCCCTCCACTTT. Translation: CASSYYTGSNSPLHF.